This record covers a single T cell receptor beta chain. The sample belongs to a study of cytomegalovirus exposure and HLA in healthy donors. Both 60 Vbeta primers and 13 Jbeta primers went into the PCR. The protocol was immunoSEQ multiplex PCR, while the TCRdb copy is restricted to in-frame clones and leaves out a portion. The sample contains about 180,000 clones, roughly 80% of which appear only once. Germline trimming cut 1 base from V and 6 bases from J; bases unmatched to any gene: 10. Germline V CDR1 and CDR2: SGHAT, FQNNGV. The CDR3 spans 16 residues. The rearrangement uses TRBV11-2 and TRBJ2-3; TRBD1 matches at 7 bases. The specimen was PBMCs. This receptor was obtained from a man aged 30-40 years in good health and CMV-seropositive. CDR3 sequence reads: CASSLVTGTEADTQYF. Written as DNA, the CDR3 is TGTGCCAGCAGCTTAGTGACCGGGACAGAGGCCGATACGCAGTATTTT.